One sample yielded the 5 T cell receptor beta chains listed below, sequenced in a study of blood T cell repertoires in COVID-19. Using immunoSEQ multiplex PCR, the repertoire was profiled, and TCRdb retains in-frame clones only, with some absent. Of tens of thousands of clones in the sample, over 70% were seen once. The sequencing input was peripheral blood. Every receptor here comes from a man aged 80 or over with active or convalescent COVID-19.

CDR3 in amino acids: CASSLVGRTGVYSPLHF. The CDR3 DNA reads TGTGCCAGCAGCTTGGTTGGCCGGACAGGGGTTTACTCACCCCTCCACTTT. V usage is TRBV5-6 and J usage is TRBJ1-6; 9 bases match TRBD1. CDR3 length: 17 residues. Germline assignment: CDR1 SGHDT and CDR2 YYEEEE. The ends lost 0 bases at V and 10 bases at J; junction bases unmatched: 11.

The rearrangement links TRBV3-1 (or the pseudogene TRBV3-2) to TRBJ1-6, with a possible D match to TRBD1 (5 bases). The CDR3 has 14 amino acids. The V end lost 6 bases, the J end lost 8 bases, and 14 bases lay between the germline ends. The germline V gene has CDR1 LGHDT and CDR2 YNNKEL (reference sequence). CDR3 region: CASSPWGVDSPLHF. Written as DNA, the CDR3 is TGTGCCAGCAGTCCCTGGGGGGTAGATTCACCCCTCCACTTT.

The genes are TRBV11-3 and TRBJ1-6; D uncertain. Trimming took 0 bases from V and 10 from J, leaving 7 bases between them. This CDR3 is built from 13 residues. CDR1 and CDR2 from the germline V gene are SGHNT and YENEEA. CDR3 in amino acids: CASSLDPSSPLHF. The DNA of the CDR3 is TGTGCCAGCAGCTTAGATCCGTCCTCACCCCTCCACTTT.

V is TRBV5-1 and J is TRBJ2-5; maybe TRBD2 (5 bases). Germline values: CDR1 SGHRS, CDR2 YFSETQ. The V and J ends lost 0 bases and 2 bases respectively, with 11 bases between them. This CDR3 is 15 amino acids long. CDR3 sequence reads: CASSLAGIGQETQYF. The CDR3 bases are TGCGCCAGCAGCTTGGCCGGGATCGGTCAAGAGACCCAGTACTTC.

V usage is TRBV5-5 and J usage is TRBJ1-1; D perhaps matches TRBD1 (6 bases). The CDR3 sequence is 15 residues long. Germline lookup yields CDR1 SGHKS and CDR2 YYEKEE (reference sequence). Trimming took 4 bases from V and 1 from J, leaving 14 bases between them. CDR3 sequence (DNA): TGTGCCAGCAGCCCTGGTTGGGGACAGAACACTGAAGCTTTCTTT. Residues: CASSPGWGQNTEAFF.